This T cell receptor beta chain originates from a study of TIL therapy for anti-PD-1-resistant metastatic lung cancer. Study details: Patients had a median age of about 50 years (range about 35-80).

In germline, CDR1 is KGHSH, CDR2 LQKENI. V shed 1 base and J shed 6 bases, with 10 bases lying between them. The CDR3 is 13 amino acids. The sample's time point: pre-treatment sample, taken before nivolumab and TIL therapy. Sequencing used immunoSEQ v3. Survey-level samples got approximately 1.8 million read pairs; deep-level samples got about 4.5-6.5 million. TCRdb keeps only in-frame clones here, not all; method: immunoSEQ multiplex PCR. This sample has 30,000 or so clones, with about 79% found just once. This clone was seen more than once but under ten times. The clonotype originates from a woman between 30 and 80 years old with non-small cell lung cancer. The sample in question was blood, obtained at baseline. The rearrangement joins TRBV18 to TRBJ2-7; D might be TRBD2 (5 bases). The CDR3 sequence: CASSPLDFREQYF. Written as DNA, the CDR3 is TGTGCCAGCTCACCACTGGACTTTCGCGAGCAGTACTTC.